This T cell receptor (beta chain) was sequenced for a study of graft-versus-host responses after intestinal transplantation. Study-level points and caveats: GvH clones turned up in recipient marrow; some had shown up first in ileum or blood.

Comment on this clone: As yet, its antigen is unknown.

Clones were read by immunoSEQ multiplex PCR, and TCRdb kept only the in-frame ones, dropping some. Of 84,000 or so clones in the sample, roughly 89% were seen once. This CDR3 is built from 14 residues. This chain connects TRBV21-1 to TRBJ1-5. TRBV21-1 is termed a pseudogene. The sequencing used unstimulated CD4+ T cells sorted from spleen or lymph node cells, collected before intestinal transplant. The clonotype originates from a human donor who received an intestinal transplant. The CDR3 spells CASRERGENQPQHF. CDR3 sequence (DNA): TGTGCCAGCAGAGAAAGAGGGGAGAATCAGCCCCAGCATTTT.